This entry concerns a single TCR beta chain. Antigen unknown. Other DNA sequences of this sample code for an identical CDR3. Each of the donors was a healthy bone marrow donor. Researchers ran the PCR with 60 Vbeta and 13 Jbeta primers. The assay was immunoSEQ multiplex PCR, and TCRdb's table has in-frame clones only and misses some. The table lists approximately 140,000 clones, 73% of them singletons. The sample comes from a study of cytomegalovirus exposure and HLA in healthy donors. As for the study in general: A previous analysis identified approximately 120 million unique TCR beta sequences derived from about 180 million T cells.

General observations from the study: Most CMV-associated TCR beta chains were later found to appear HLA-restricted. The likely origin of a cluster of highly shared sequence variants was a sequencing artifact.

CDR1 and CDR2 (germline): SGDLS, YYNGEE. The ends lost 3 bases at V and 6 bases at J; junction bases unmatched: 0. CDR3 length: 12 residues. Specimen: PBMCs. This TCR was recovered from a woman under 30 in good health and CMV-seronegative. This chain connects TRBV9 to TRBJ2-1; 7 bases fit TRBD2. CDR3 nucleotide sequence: TGTGCCAGCAGCGGGGGGGGCAATGAGCAGTTCTTC. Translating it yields CASSGGGNEQFF.